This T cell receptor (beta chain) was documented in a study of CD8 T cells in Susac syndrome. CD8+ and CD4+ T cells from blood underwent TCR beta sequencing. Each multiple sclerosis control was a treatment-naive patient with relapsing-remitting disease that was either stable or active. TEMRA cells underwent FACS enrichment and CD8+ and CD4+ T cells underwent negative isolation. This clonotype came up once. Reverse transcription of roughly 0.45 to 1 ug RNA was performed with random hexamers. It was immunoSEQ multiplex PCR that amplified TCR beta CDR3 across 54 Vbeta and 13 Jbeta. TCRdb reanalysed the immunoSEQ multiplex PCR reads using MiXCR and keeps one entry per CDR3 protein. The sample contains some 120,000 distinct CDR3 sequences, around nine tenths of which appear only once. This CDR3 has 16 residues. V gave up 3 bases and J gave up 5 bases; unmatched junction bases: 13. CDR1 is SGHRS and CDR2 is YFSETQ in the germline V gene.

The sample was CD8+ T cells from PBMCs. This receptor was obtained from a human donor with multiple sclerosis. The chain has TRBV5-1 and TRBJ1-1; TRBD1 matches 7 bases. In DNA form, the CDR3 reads TGCGCCAGCAGCTCGACGACAGGGCTGAGCGGGACTGAAGCTTTCTTT. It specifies CASSSTTGLSGTEAFF.